This T cell receptor (beta chain) was recovered during a study of T cell repertoires in ileal Crohn's disease. Turning to the study itself: About half of patients got postoperative therapy: 11 thiopurines, approximately 18 anti-TNF.

Study-wide results and caveats: All patients with clonality above 26.8% had endoscopic recurrence. Sorted CD8 T cells held more high-frequency clones than CD4.

Profiled with immunoSEQ multiplex PCR; TCRdb holds only in-frame clones, not every one. The repertoire consists of approximately 7,500 clones, with roughly 96% occurring once and the leading ten covering approximately 0.21%. V shed 4 bases, J shed 4 bases, and the junction held 3 bases outside the gene matches. Germline CDR1 and CDR2: MNHEY and SMNVEV (reference sequence). The CDR3 spans 14 residues. Remarks on this clone: Antigen: not known.

Sequenced sample: ileal tissue. This clonotype was obtained from an adult with Crohn's disease. V is TRBV27 and J is TRBJ1-2; 10 bases align to TRBD1. The CDR3 reads CASSSGTGAYGYTF. In nucleotides, the CDR3 is TGTGCCAGCAGTTCCGGGACAGGGGCCTATGGCTACACCTTC.